Presented here are 8 T cell receptor beta chains from one specimen sequenced in a study of OX40 agonist ivuxolimab in advanced cancers. Measured with immunoSEQ multiplex PCR; TCRdb has only the in-frame clones, and not every one. The sample has 65,000 to 85,000 clones, around nine tenths seen once; the top ten hold 0.15% to 0.2%. Sample: CD4+ or CD8+ T cells sorted from blood, taken in a trial of the OX40 agonist ivuxolimab. These receptors came from an adult with an advanced solid tumor such as melanoma, head and neck, liver or kidney cancer.

This chain's CDR3 is CASSSRTYGYTF. The CDR3 bases are TGTGCCAGCAGTTCACGGACCTATGGCTACACCTTC. This sequence joins TRBV6-5 and TRBJ1-2; the D is unclear. Germline V gene sequence: CDR1 MNHEY, CDR2 SVGAGI. V gave up 4 bases and J gave up 4 bases, with 7 bases separating them. The CDR3 sequence is 12 residues long.

The chain recombines TRBV5-1 with TRBJ1-6; 8 positions agree with TRBD1. Germline V gene data show CDR1 as SGHRS and CDR2 as YFSETQ. The V gene end was trimmed by 0 bases and the J gene end by 7 bases; junction bases not matched to a gene: 9. The CDR3 runs 17 residues. The CDR3 DNA reads TGCGCCAGCAGCTTGGAGACCCAGGGGGCCCCCAATTCACCCCTCCACTTT. This gives the protein CASSLETQGAPNSPLHF.

The V call is TRBV30, the J call TRBJ1-2, with D perhaps TRBD1 (6 bases). CDR1 GTSNPN and CDR2 SVGIG come from the germline V gene (reference sequence). This CDR3 has 15 amino acids. With 0 bases removed from V and 8 bases from J, the gap between germline ends came to 19 bases. CDR3 region: CAWSVRRGGARGYTF. Written as DNA, the CDR3 is TGTGCCTGGAGTGTACGTAGGGGGGGAGCTCGAGGCTACACCTTC.

J is TRBJ2-3 and V is TRBV11-2; perhaps TRBD2 as D (5 bases). V was trimmed by 4 bases and J by 5 bases, leaving 7 bases between them. Germline values: CDR1 SGHAT, CDR2 FQNNGV. The CDR3 runs 12 residues. The CDR3 sequence: CASSSEGDTQYF. In nucleotides, the CDR3 is TGTGCCAGCAGCTCCGAGGGAGATACGCAGTATTTT. The whole variable domain, remainder taken from reference TRBV11-2 and TRBJ2-3, is EAGVAQSPRYKIIEKRQSVAFWCNPISGHATLYWYQQILGQGPKLLIQFQNNGVVDDSQLPKDRFSAERLKGVDSTLKIQPAKLEDSAVYLCASSSEGDTQYFGPGTRLTVL.

The chain has TRBV18 and TRBJ1-5; TRBD1 matches at 9 bases. Germline V gene data show CDR1 as KGHSH and CDR2 as LQKENI. The CDR3 loop spans 15 amino acids. With 3 bases clipped from V and 12 bases from J, the junction kept 12 bases outside the gene matches. For the CDR3, the DNA is TGTGCCAGCTCACCGGGGGACAGGGCTCAGGGTAACCAGCATTTT. Protein: CASSPGDRAQGNQHF.

The genes are TRBV28 and TRBJ1-1; the D gene is possibly TRBD1 (5 bases). The CDR3 runs 11 residues. Germline-derived CDR1 and CDR2 are MDHEN and SYDVKM. Deletions cut 8 bases from V and 4 bases from J, with 8 bases between. The CDR3 bases are TGTGCCAGCGGTGGGGGCACTGAAGCTTTCTTT. Translating it yields CASGGGTEAFF.

The chain couples TRBV9 to TRBJ2-1, with 7 bases fitting TRBD2. The trim removed 0 bases at V and 0 bases at J, leaving 6 bases unmatched. CDR1 and CDR2 (germline): SGDLS, YYNGEE. CDR3 length: 17 amino acids. In nucleotides, the CDR3 is TGTGCCAGCAGCGTAGCGGGAGGCCTAAGCTCCTACAATGAGCAGTTCTTC. Translated: CASSVAGGLSSYNEQFF.

The chain combines TRBV11-2 with TRBJ2-3; a possible D gene is TRBD2 (5 bases). Germline V gives CDR1 SGHAT, CDR2 FQNNGV. V lost 0 bases and J lost 0, with 7 bases in between. The CDR3 totals 15 residues. The CDR3 DNA follows: TGTGCCAGCAGCTTAGAGCGGACTAGCACAGATACGCAGTATTTT. As protein: CASSLERTSTDTQYF.